These 12 T cell receptor beta chains came from one sample sequenced in a study of blood T cell repertoires in COVID-19. Clones were read by immunoSEQ multiplex PCR, and TCRdb kept only the in-frame ones, dropping some. The sample holds 55,000 to 70,000 clones, approximately 80% seen once. Sequenced sample: peripheral blood. These receptors originate from an elderly woman with acute or convalescent COVID-19.

CDR3 protein: CASSPGATNEKLFF. In nucleotides, the CDR3 is TGTGCCAGCTCACCGGGAGCAACTAATGAAAAACTGTTTTTT. The chain joins TRBV18 to TRBJ1-4; D gene uncertain. V lost 3 bases to trimming and J lost 0 bases, with 5 bases between them. The CDR3 is made up of 14 amino acids. Germline CDR1 KGHSH, CDR2 LQKENI.

This clone was found once. This chain uses TRBV5-1 with TRBJ2-2, with unresolved D. V shed 5 bases and J shed 0 bases, with 8 bases lying between them. The CDR3 contains 14 residues. Germline CDR1 and CDR2: SGHRS and YFSETQ. CDR3 region: CASSARTNTGELFF. The CDR3, as DNA: TGCGCCAGCAGTGCGCGGACGAACACCGGGGAGCTGTTTTTT.

The V call is TRBV30, the J call TRBJ1-4, with 11 bases that match TRBD1. V lost 0 bases, J lost 7 bases, and 4 bases stayed unmatched. Germline V gives CDR1 GTSNPN, CDR2 SVGIG (reference sequence). The CDR3 contains 15 residues. CDR3 DNA sequence: TGTGCCTGGAGTGTATTAGGGACAGGGGGTGAAAAACTGTTTTTT. It encodes CAWSVLGTGGEKLFF.

CDR3 protein: CASSSGTGNNQPQHF. The CDR3 DNA follows: TGTGCCAGCAGTTCCGGGACAGGGAACAATCAGCCCCAGCATTTT. This sequence joins TRBV5-5 and TRBJ1-5, with 9 bases that match TRBD1. The CDR3 has 15 amino acids. After removal of 5 bases from V and 3 bases from J, the junction contained 6 bases not matched to a gene. Germline V gene lookup returns CDR1 SGHKS and CDR2 YYEKEE (reference sequence).

The genes are TRBV5-4 and TRBJ1-4; no clear D. CDR1 is SGHNT, CDR2 YYREEE, per germline (reference sequence). The CDR3 runs 15 residues. The V end lost 1 base, the J end lost 6 bases, and 13 bases lay between the germline ends. The CDR3 protein is CASSLSGLGDEKLFF. The CDR3 nucleotides are TGTGCCAGCAGCTTGTCCGGTCTCGGGGATGAAAAACTGTTTTTT.

This chain uses TRBV7-9 with TRBJ1-6, with 7 bases lining up with TRBD1. The CDR3 totals 15 residues. J lost 3 bases, V lost 5 bases, and 4 bases had no gene match. CDR1 SEHNR and CDR2 FQNEAQ come from the germline V gene (reference sequence). CDR3 amino acids: CASSLQGIYNSPLHF. CDR3 nucleotides: TGTGCCAGCAGCCTACAGGGGATCTATAATTCACCCCTCCACTTT.

The rearrangement links TRBV28 to TRBJ1-4; D is perhaps TRBD1 (5 bases). This CDR3 contains 16 residues. Per germline, CDR1 MDHEN and CDR2 SYDVKM. Trimming stripped 7 bases from V and 2 bases from J, with 17 bases between. CDR3 residues: CASTSGSRSTNEKLFF. The CDR3 nucleotides are TGTGCCAGCACCTCAGGGTCCCGATCGACTAATGAAAAACTGTTTTTT.

This sequence joins TRBV27 and TRBJ2-7, with D unclear. The CDR3 is 13 amino acids. From germline, CDR1 is MNHEY and CDR2 SMNVEV (reference sequence). Trimming left V 8 bases short and J 0 bases short, with 11 bases between. For the CDR3, the DNA is TGTGCCAGCGGCTTGTTGAACTCCTACGAGCAGTACTTC. It yields the protein CASGLLNSYEQYF.

The V call is TRBV3-1 (or the pseudogene TRBV3-2), the J call TRBJ1-1; D is unresolved. The V and J ends lost 0 bases and 7 bases respectively, with 12 bases between them. The CDR3 runs to 14 residues. Germline CDR1 LGHDT, CDR2 YNNKEL (reference sequence). The CDR3: CASSQDWSPDEAFF. The DNA of the CDR3 is TGTGCCAGCAGCCAAGACTGGAGCCCAGATGAAGCTTTCTTT.

The chain uses TRBV5-1 and TRBJ2-5; 12 bases are shared with TRBD1. The CDR3 covers 16 residues. The germline gives CDR1 SGHRS, CDR2 YFSETQ. The V and J ends lost 4 bases and 1 base, in that order; junction bases with no gene match: 5. DNA for the CDR3: TGCGCCAGCAGCCACCGGGACAGGGGGCCCCAAGAGACCCAGTACTTC. Its protein product is CASSHRDRGPQETQYF.

This clone was detected only once. V is TRBV11-1 and J is TRBJ1-6; 7 bases fit TRBD1. The length of the CDR3 is 14 residues. The ends lost 3 bases at V and 5 bases at J; junction bases unmatched: 1. Germline V gives CDR1 SGHAT, CDR2 FQDESV (reference sequence). The CDR3 loop is CASSFGTDNSPLHF. The CDR3 region has the DNA TGTGCCAGCAGCTTCGGGACAGATAATTCACCCCTCCACTTT.

This clone was detected only a few times. The J gene is TRBJ2-5, the V gene TRBV10-2, with a weak D call TRBD1 (6 bases). The ends were cut back, 7 bases at V and 7 bases at J, with 16 bases in the middle. The CDR3 consists of 13 residues. Per germline, CDR1 WSHSY and CDR2 SAAADI. CDR3 nucleotide sequence: TGCGCCAGCACTCGTACAGAAGGGGGGACCCAGTACTTC. The encoded protein is CASTRTEGGTQYF.